These 11 T cell receptor beta chains came from one sample sequenced in a study of T cells after yellow fever vaccination. TCRdb reanalysed the 5' RACE reads using MiXCR and keeps one entry per CDR3 protein. Counted here are 300,000 to 400,000 distinct CDR3 sequences, roughly 10% occurring once; the ten biggest clones make up around 3.2%. Source: CD4+ T cells sorted from PBMCs, taken 45 days after the yellow fever booster vaccination. All receptors derive from a man younger than 35 who received the YFV17D yellow fever vaccine.

This clonotype was found many times. The J gene is TRBJ2-7, the V gene TRBV20-1; no firm D call. The germline V and J ends were trimmed by 0 bases and 5 bases, with 14 bases remaining between them. The CDR3 runs 14 residues. The germline V gene has CDR1 DFQATT and CDR2 SNEGSKA (reference sequence). The CDR3 loop reads CSARESSRADEQYV. CDR3 sequence (DNA): TGCAGTGCTAGAGAATCGTCAAGGGCAGACGAGCAGTACGTC.

This chain uses TRBV7-3 with TRBJ2-2; D is unresolved. Germline values: CDR1 SGHTA, CDR2 FQGTGA. The germline V and J ends were trimmed by 0 bases and 5 bases, with 7 bases remaining between them. The CDR3 is 14 residues long. The CDR3 loop is CASSLTYSTGELFF. As DNA, the CDR3 is TGTGCCAGCAGCTTAACGTATTCTACCGGGGAGCTGTTTTTT.

The rearrangement links TRBV7-9 to TRBJ2-2, with 8 bases matching TRBD2. The V segment lost 5 bases and the J segment 3 bases; nucleotides outside the gene matches: 11. Per germline, CDR1 SEHNR and CDR2 FQNEAQ (reference sequence). The CDR3 runs to 17 residues. The CDR3 region has the DNA TGTGCCAGCAGCCTGAGCGGGGGCATCGAGTACACCGGGGAGCTGTTTTTT. Translation gives CASSLSGGIEYTGELFF.

The chain joins TRBV6-2 or TRBV6-3 to TRBJ1-1; TRBD1 agrees at 8 bases. The CDR3 length is 14 residues. The germline CDR1 and CDR2 sequences are MNHEY and SVGEGT. V dropped 5 bases and J dropped 3; count of bases not matched to a gene: 5. The CDR3 sequence is CASSRTGLDTEAFF. The DNA of the CDR3 is TGTGCCAGCAGTAGGACAGGGTTGGACACTGAAGCTTTCTTT.

This clonotype was detected only once. V is TRBV7-3 and J is TRBJ1-1, with 11 bases fitting TRBD1. The CDR3 is 13 amino acids. V shed 1 base and J 11 bases; nucleotides not matched to a gene: 3. The germline V gene has CDR1 SGHTA and CDR2 FQGTGA. The DNA for the CDR3 is TGTGCCAGCAGCTTAAAGGGGACAGGGGGGGCTTTCTTT. It encodes CASSLKGTGGAFF.

J is TRBJ1-5 and V is TRBV7-2; TRBD1 is a possible D gene (5 bases). The V end was cut by 5 bases, the J end by 6 bases, with 20 bases between. The CDR3 totals 16 residues. In germline, CDR1 is SGHTA, CDR2 FQGNSA. The CDR3 protein is CASSGQGAVVGQPQHF. For the CDR3, the DNA is TGTGCCAGCAGCGGCCAGGGTGCAGTGGTGGGTCAGCCCCAGCATTTT.

This clonotype was seen once. The rearrangement links TRBV7-2 to TRBJ2-5; 16 nucleotides line up with TRBD2. After removal of 4 bases from V and 7 bases from J, the junction contained 9 bases not matched to a gene. The germline gives CDR1 SGHTA, CDR2 FQGNSA. The CDR3 has 17 amino acids. This CDR3 reads CASSYQGTSGGAGTQYF. The DNA of the CDR3 is TGTGCCAGCAGCTACCAAGGGACTAGCGGGGGGGCCGGGACCCAGTACTTC.

Only a few counts were recorded for this clonotype. V is TRBV12-3 or TRBV12-4 and J is TRBJ1-4; maybe TRBD1 (6 bases). V lost 5 bases, J lost 8 bases, and 15 bases lay in between. The CDR3 covers 14 residues. CDR3 in amino acids: CASSLLGGEEKLFF. The DNA of the CDR3 is TGTGCCAGCAGTCTTCTTGGGGGCGAAGAAAAACTGTTTTTT.

The V gene is TRBV6-2 or TRBV6-3, the J gene TRBJ1-2; maybe TRBD1 (5 bases). Germline V CDR1 and CDR2: MNHEY, SVGEGT. The V gene lost 2 bases and the J gene lost 7 bases, with 17 bases spanning the gap. CDR3 size: 15 residues. CDR3 region: CASSYGAGLSGGYTF. The CDR3 DNA is TGTGCCAGCAGTTACGGGGCAGGGCTCTCCGGTGGCTACACCTTC.

There are a few counts of this clonotype. The chain combines TRBV20-1 with TRBJ1-2; D not resolved. From germline, CDR1 is DFQATT and CDR2 SNEGSKA (reference sequence). This CDR3 region has 12 residues. The germline V and J ends were trimmed by 3 bases and 8 bases, with 13 bases remaining between them. CDR3 sequence: CSASGSRGGYTF. CDR3 DNA: TGCAGTGCTAGCGGCTCACGCGGGGGCTACACCTTC.

In its sample, this clonotype was seen a few times. J is TRBJ2-3 and V is TRBV7-3, with TRBD2 matching 7 bases. The junction had 10 bases not matched to a gene; V was cut back by 4 bases and J by 0 bases. The CDR3 runs to 17 residues. Germline CDR1 SGHTA, CDR2 FQGTGA. The DNA of the CDR3 is TGTGCCAGCAGCTCCCCCCGGGAGCGGGGTAGCACAGATACGCAGTATTTT. Protein: CASSSPRERGSTDTQYF.